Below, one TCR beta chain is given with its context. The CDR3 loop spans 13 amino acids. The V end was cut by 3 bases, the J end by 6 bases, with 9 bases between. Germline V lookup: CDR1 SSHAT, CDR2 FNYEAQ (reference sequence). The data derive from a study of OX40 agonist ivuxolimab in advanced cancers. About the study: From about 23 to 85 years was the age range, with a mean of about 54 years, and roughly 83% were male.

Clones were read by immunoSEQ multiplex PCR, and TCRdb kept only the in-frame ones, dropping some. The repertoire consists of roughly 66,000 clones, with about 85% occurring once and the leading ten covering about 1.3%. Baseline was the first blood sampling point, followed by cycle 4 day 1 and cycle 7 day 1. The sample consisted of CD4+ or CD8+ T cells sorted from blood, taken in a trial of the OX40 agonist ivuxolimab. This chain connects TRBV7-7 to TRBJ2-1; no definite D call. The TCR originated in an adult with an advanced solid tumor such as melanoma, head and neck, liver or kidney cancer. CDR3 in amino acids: CASSLTDLNEQFF. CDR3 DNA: TGTGCCAGCAGCTTGACGGATCTCAATGAGCAGTTCTTC.